This T cell receptor (beta chain) was profiled in a study of glioma-infiltrating T cells. Using RNA template, CDR3s of TCR alpha and beta were amplified with iRepertoire arm-PCR. One-step reverse transcription and amplification started from around 100-400 ng of tissue mRNA or PBMC total RNA. TCRdb passed the multiplex PCR reads through MiXCR, listing each CDR3 protein once. The repertoire consists of 40,000 or so distinct CDR3 sequences, with around 20% occurring once and the leading ten covering around 6.3%. The table lists this clonotype with many counts. Antigen unknown. V dropped 3 bases and J dropped 0; count of bases not matched to a gene: 8. There are 17 residues in the CDR3. CDR1 and CDR2 (germline): DFQATT, SNEGSKA (reference sequence). The study, taken as a whole, reports: Tissue-blood divergence was below expectation in non-neoplastic patients, above in gliomas.

This TCR came from a human donor with low-grade glioma or glioblastoma, undergoing nonglioma brain surgery, or in good health (not recorded which). The chain carries TRBV20-1 and TRBJ2-3, with TRBD2 matching over 11 bases. Specimen: glioma tissue, nonneoplastic brain tissue, or PBMCs (not recorded which). The CDR3 loop is CSARGVAGGPSTDTQYF. CDR3 nucleotides: TGCAGTGCTAGGGGCGTAGCGGGAGGGCCTAGCACAGATACGCAGTATTTT.